The clone carrying this T cell receptor beta chain was found many times. The antigen is unknown. The sample belongs to a study of T cells after yellow fever vaccination. Findings and limits, study-wide: Abundant clonotypes from the bulk population could contaminate FACS-sorted repertoires. The booster response re-showed most primary clones: approximately 95% CD4, approximately 90% CD8. It was the secondary response that reached its peak faster, day 5 versus 15, but it was weaker.

Unmatched junction bases numbered 11, after V lost 5 bases and J lost 2 bases. The germline V gene encodes CDR1 LNHNV and CDR2 YYDKDF (reference sequence). This CDR3 has 17 amino acids. In making TCR cDNA, 5'RACE template switching added a universal primer site and UMIs to it. TCRdb reanalysed the 5' RACE reads using MiXCR and keeps one entry per CDR3 protein. In the table there are a few hundred thousand distinct CDR3 sequences, around 6.7% of which are singletons. V is TRBV15 and J is TRBJ2-3, with 9 nucleotides matching TRBD2. This receptor was taken from a man between 25 and 39 years old who received the YFV17D yellow fever vaccine. Sequencing was performed on CD4+ T cells sorted from PBMCs, taken on the day of the yellow fever booster vaccination. CDR3 sequence reads: CATSPRGGRANTDTQYF. The CDR3 DNA is TGTGCCACCAGCCCCCGGGGCGGGAGGGCCAACACAGATACGCAGTATTTT.